These 21 T cell receptor beta chains were all obtained from the same sample, sequenced in a study of shared clonotypes between healthy human individuals. The method was immunoSEQ multiplex PCR; TCRdb's version includes in-frame clones alone and lacks a portion of them. The sample gives roughly 1,000,000 clones, more than 75% of which show up once; under 0.65% is in the top ten. Material: memory CD4+ T cells from PBMCs. Noted subset: CD45RA-negative fraction. The source is a man between 18 and 29 years old in good health. Some clones in this sample may be carry-over from other donors' samples.

The chain couples TRBV27 to TRBJ2-7; 9 bases agree with TRBD2. Per germline, CDR1 MNHEY and CDR2 SMNVEV (reference sequence). The CDR3 covers 15 residues. Unmatched junction bases numbered 3, after V lost 2 bases and J lost 1 base. CDR3 sequence: CASSLAGGVSYEQYF. DNA for the CDR3: TGTGCCAGCAGTTTAGCGGGAGGGGTGTCCTACGAGCAGTACTTC.

The chain joins TRBV4-3 to TRBJ2-7; 7 nucleotides line up with TRBD1. J gave up 4 bases and V 4 bases, and 7 bases lay outside the gene matches. From germline, CDR1 is LGHNA and CDR2 YSLEER. This CDR3 has 14 residues. The CDR3 here is CASSRETGLYEQYF. CDR3 in DNA: TGCGCCAGCAGCCGAGAGACAGGGCTATACGAGCAGTACTTC.

In its sample, this clone was seen many times. This chain links TRBV18 with TRBJ1-1; D may be TRBD1 (5 bases). CDR1 is KGHSH and CDR2 is LQKENI in the germline V gene. V was cut by 2 bases and J by 8 bases, with 12 bases left in between. The CDR3 consists of 13 residues. CDR3 loop: CASSPNDSREAFF. The CDR3 nucleotides are TGTGCCAGCTCACCAAATGACAGCCGCGAAGCTTTCTTT.

The chain has TRBV28 and TRBJ2-7, with 7 bases identical to TRBD1. This CDR3 has 13 amino acids. Per the germline V gene, CDR1 is MDHEN and CDR2 is SYDVKM. V dropped 7 bases and J dropped 2; count of bases not matched to a gene: 5. The CDR3 nucleotides read TGTGCCAGCACCATAGGGACAGCCTACGAGCAGTACTTC. Translating gives CASTIGTAYEQYF.

The rearrangement uses TRBV4-1 and TRBJ1-4, with a weak D call TRBD1 (5 bases). CDR1 is MGHRA, CDR2 YSYEKL, per germline. V was trimmed by 1 base and J by 8 bases, leaving 17 bases between them. CDR3 size: 16 residues. CDR3 in DNA: TGCGCCAGCAGCCAAGCTTCGGAGTTTCAGGGAGAAAAACTGTTTTTT. Its translation: CASSQASEFQGEKLFF.

The chain joins TRBV7-9 to TRBJ2-3; 8 bases map to TRBD1. This CDR3 contains 12 residues. In germline, CDR1 is SEHNR, CDR2 FQNEAQ (reference sequence). The V and J ends lost 3 bases and 11 bases, in that order; junction bases with no gene match: 4. CDR3 loop: CASSFGQGKQYF. The CDR3 DNA is TGTGCCAGCAGCTTCGGACAGGGCAAGCAGTATTTT.

Turning to this clone: This CDR3 is also generated by other DNA sequences in the sample. J is TRBJ2-5 and V is TRBV19; D uncertain. The CDR3 is 13 residues long. The germline V gene has CDR1 LNHDA and CDR2 SQIVND (reference sequence). V lost 1 base and J lost 2, with 5 bases in between. The chain's CDR3 is CASSIGRQETQYF. Written as DNA, the CDR3 is TGTGCCAGTAGTATAGGACGGCAAGAGACCCAGTACTTC.

V gene TRBV5-1 combines with J gene TRBJ2-2; 7 positions agree with TRBD1. Germline CDR1 reads SGHRS; CDR2 reads YFSETQ. There are 17 residues in the CDR3. J lost 4 bases, V lost 6 bases, and 15 bases had no gene match. DNA of the CDR3: TGCGCCAGCACGCAGACCCCACAGGGGATAGTCACCGGGGAGCTGTTTTTT. This sequence encodes CASTQTPQGIVTGELFF.

The chain recombines TRBV28 with TRBJ1-5; 7 bases map to TRBD1. J was trimmed by 2 bases and V by 5 bases; bases with no gene match: 9. CDR1 is MDHEN, CDR2 SYDVKM, per germline. The CDR3 is 16 residues long. The CDR3 is CASSANRGLGNQPQHF. CDR3 DNA sequence: TGTGCCAGCAGTGCTAATAGGGGGCTGGGCAATCAGCCCCAGCATTTT. Full variable domain (remainder filled in from reference TRBV28 and TRBJ1-5): DVKVTQSSRYLVKRTGEKVFLECVQDMDHENMFWYRQDPGLGLRLIYFSYDVKMKEKGDIPEGYSVSREKKERFSLILESASTNQTSMYLCASSANRGLGNQPQHFGDGTRLSIL.

This clone was counted once. The J gene is TRBJ1-2, the V gene TRBV18; 7 bases fit TRBD1. J was trimmed by 6 bases and V by 1 base; bases with no gene match: 2. CDR1 KGHSH and CDR2 LQKENI come from the germline V gene. CDR3 size: 13 residues. The DNA for the CDR3 is TGTGCCAGCTCACCACTGACAGGGAATGGCTACACCTTC. Translating it yields CASSPLTGNGYTF.

This rearrangement joins TRBV20-1 to TRBJ2-5, with 7 bases fitting TRBD2. With 6 bases clipped from V and 5 bases from J, the junction kept 0 bases outside the gene matches. The CDR3 contains 10 residues. CDR1 is DFQATT, CDR2 SNEGSKA, per germline (reference sequence). The CDR3 here is CSAGGETQYF. In DNA, the CDR3 is TGCAGTGCGGGGGGGGAGACCCAGTACTTC.

The chain employs TRBV4-1 and TRBJ2-7; D uncertain. The germline gives CDR1 MGHRA, CDR2 YSYEKL. Trimming removed 2 bases at V and 0 bases at J, with 8 bases between. This CDR3 has 14 residues. The CDR3 here is CASSQSGASYEQYF. Here the CDR3 DNA reads TGCGCCAGCAGCCAATCAGGAGCCTCCTACGAGCAGTACTTC.

The CDR3 spells CASSDGQGRNTEAFF. The CDR3 DNA is TGCGCCAGCAGCGATGGACAGGGTAGGAACACTGAAGCTTTCTTT. This chain joins TRBV5-1 and TRBJ1-1, with TRBD1 matching 8 bases. Trimming took 4 bases from V and 1 from J; bases not matched to a gene: 6. Germline CDR1 SGHRS, CDR2 YFSETQ. This CDR3 contains 15 residues.

CDR3 in DNA: TGTGCCAGTAGCGACAGACAGACTGAAGCTTTCTTT. This sequence encodes CASSDRQTEAFF. The chain recombines TRBV19 with TRBJ1-1; D is perhaps TRBD1 (5 bases). The CDR3 extends over 12 amino acids. V was clipped by 6 bases and J by 5 bases, with 10 bases between them. The germline V gene encodes CDR1 LNHDA and CDR2 SQIVND (reference sequence). Variable domain in full (rest from reference TRBV19 and TRBJ1-1): DGGITQSPKYLFRKEGQNVTLSCEQNLNHDAMYWYRQDPGQGLRLIYYSQIVNDFQKGDIAEGYSVSREKKESFPLTVTSAQKNPTAFYLCASSDRQTEAFFGQGTRLTVV.

J is TRBJ2-3 and V is TRBV28; the D gene is possibly TRBD1 (6 bases). The CDR3 has 16 residues. Trimming pared 6 bases from V and 0 bases from J, leaving 16 bases between. Germline V gene lookup returns CDR1 MDHEN and CDR2 SYDVKM. The chain's CDR3 is CASSPFRGGSTDTQYF. In DNA, the CDR3 is TGTGCCAGCAGCCCTTTTCGAGGGGGAAGCACAGATACGCAGTATTTT.

The chain carries TRBV5-1 and TRBJ2-3, with 7 bases identical to TRBD1. V lost 2 bases to trimming and J lost 7 bases; unmatched junction nucleotides: 7. This CDR3 is 14 amino acids long. Per germline, CDR1 SGHRS and CDR2 YFSETQ. The CDR3 DNA reads TGCGCCAGCAGCTTAGGGACAGCCCGGTATACGCAGTATTTT. As protein: CASSLGTARYTQYF.

This chain joins TRBV6-6 and TRBJ2-7; no clear D gene. V was pared by 5 bases and J by 0 bases, with 14 bases between. CDR1 is MNHNY and CDR2 is SVGAGI in the germline V gene (reference sequence). The CDR3 has 15 amino acids. In nucleotides, the CDR3 is TGTGCCAGCAGTGGCCTAGATTATAGCTCCTACGAGCAGTACTTC. Translating gives CASSGLDYSSYEQYF.

This chain uses TRBV19 with TRBJ1-1; the D is unclear. CDR1 LNHDA and CDR2 SQIVND come from the germline V gene (reference sequence). The CDR3 runs 12 residues. Trimming took 4 bases from V and 4 from J, leaving 7 bases between them. The CDR3 DNA follows: TGTGCCAGTAGTAAAGACGGCACTGAAGCTTTCTTT. This sequence encodes CASSKDGTEAFF.

The rearrangement links TRBV7-3 to TRBJ1-3; a possible D gene is TRBD1 (6 bases). V shed 0 bases and J shed 4 bases, with 10 bases lying between them. This CDR3 region has 15 residues. In germline, CDR1 is SGHTA, CDR2 FQGTGA. The CDR3 region is CASSLTQGRGNTIYF. As DNA, the CDR3 is TGTGCCAGCAGCTTAACGCAGGGGCGCGGAAACACCATATATTTT.

V is TRBV5-1 and J is TRBJ2-3; D gene ambiguous. The germline V gene has CDR1 SGHRS and CDR2 YFSETQ. V lost 5 bases to trimming and J lost 3 bases, with 19 bases between them. The CDR3 runs 16 residues. This CDR3 reads CASSHGWGMGTDTQYF. The CDR3 coding sequence is TGCGCCAGCAGTCATGGCTGGGGAATGGGGACAGATACGCAGTATTTT.

The V and J genes are TRBV5-1 and TRBJ1-4; D might be TRBD1 (6 bases). Germline-derived CDR1 and CDR2 are SGHRS and YFSETQ. The CDR3 has 15 residues. V was trimmed by 5 bases and J by 8 bases, leaving 19 bases between them. This chain's CDR3 is CASRDHRAGEEKLFF. The CDR3 coding sequence is TGCGCCAGCAGGGATCACAGGGCCGGAGAAGAAAAACTGTTTTTT.